This T cell receptor (beta chain) was recovered during a study of PD-1 blockade in classical Hodgkin lymphoma. Study-level background: With a 2-week interval, patients received intravenous nivolumab at 3 mg/kg. Findings and limits, study-wide: At baseline, newly diagnosed patients reportedly showed less TCR diversity than healthy donors. CD4+ but not CD8+ TCR diversity rose significantly by C4D1.

Only in-frame clones appear in the TCRdb table, and some are missing; sequencing was by immunoSEQ multiplex PCR. The sample lists around 30,000 clones, around three quarters seen once, with around 15% in the top ten. The CDR3 sequence is 15 residues long. V was pared by 0 bases and J by 2 bases, with 2 bases of the junction left unmatched. CDR1 is SGHRS and CDR2 is YFSETQ in the germline V gene. Time point described: cycle 4 day 1 (C4D1), after 5 to 7 weeks of nivolumab. Every patient had relapsed following autologous stem cell transplantation, and cohorts differed in brentuximab vedotin exposure. To note about this clone: Antigen unknown.

The sequences come from peripheral blood mononuclear cells (PBMCs), collected before the fourth cycle of nivolumab. The clonotype originates from a human donor with classical Hodgkin lymphoma. The chain links TRBV5-1 to TRBJ2-1, with 7 bases identical to TRBD2. CDR3 amino acids: CASSLGSGTYNEQFF. The CDR3 nucleotides read TGCGCCAGCAGCTTGGGGAGCGGGACCTACAATGAGCAGTTCTTC.